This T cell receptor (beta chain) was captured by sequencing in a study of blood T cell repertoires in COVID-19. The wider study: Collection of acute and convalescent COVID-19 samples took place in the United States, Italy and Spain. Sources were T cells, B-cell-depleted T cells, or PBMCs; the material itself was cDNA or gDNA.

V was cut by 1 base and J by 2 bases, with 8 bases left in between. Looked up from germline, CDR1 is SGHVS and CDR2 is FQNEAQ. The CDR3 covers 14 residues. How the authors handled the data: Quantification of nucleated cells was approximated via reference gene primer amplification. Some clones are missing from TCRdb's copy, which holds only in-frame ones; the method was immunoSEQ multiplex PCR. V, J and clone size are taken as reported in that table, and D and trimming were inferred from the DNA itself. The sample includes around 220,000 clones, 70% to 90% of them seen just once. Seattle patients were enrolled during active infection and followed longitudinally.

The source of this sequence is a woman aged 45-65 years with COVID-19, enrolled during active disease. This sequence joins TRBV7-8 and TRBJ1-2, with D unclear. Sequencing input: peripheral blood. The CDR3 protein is CASSLGEANYGYTF. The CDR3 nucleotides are TGTGCCAGCAGCTTAGGGGAGGCGAACTATGGCTACACCTTC.